These 25 T cell receptor beta chains originate from one sample sequenced in a study of T cells after yellow fever vaccination. TCRdb reprocessed the 5' RACE reads via MiXCR and lists one record per CDR3 protein. The sample lists under 700,000 distinct CDR3 sequences; roughly a sixth were seen once. Sequenced material: PBMCs, taken 5 days after the first yellow fever vaccination. Receptors originate from a man younger than 35 who received the YFV17D yellow fever vaccine.

This clonotype was counted at least ten times. The chain has TRBV27 and TRBJ2-1; D ambiguous. Per the germline V gene, CDR1 is MNHEY and CDR2 is SMNVEV (reference sequence). The CDR3 is 14 amino acids. V shed 2 bases and J shed 10 bases, with 15 bases lying between them. The CDR3 is CASSLQATKEEQFF. CDR3 sequence (DNA): TGTGCCAGCAGTTTACAGGCCACGAAGGAAGAGCAGTTCTTC.

There are many counts of this clonotype. This chain uses TRBV6-2 or TRBV6-3 with TRBJ1-1, with D unclear. Germline CDR1 is MNHEY and CDR2 is SVGEGT. Trimming removed 3 bases from V and 5 bases from J, with 4 bases in between. The CDR3 contains 11 residues. The DNA for the CDR3 is TGTGCCAGCAGTTATGGGACTGAAGCTTTCTTT. Translation gives CASSYGTEAFF.

The chain employs TRBV11-1 and TRBJ2-5; TRBD2 agrees at 9 bases. The CDR3 runs to 16 residues. V was clipped by 5 bases and J by 5 bases; unmatched bases: 12. CDR1 is SGHAT, CDR2 FQDESV, per germline (reference sequence). The CDR3 nucleotides read TGTGCCAGCAGCCCCCTAGGAATAGCGGGGGATGAGACCCAGTACTTC. Its protein is CASSPLGIAGDETQYF.

The chain carries TRBV5-5 and TRBJ2-3; TRBD1 aligns across 7 bases. In germline, CDR1 is SGHKS, CDR2 YYEKEE (reference sequence). CDR3 length: 15 amino acids. The ends lost 2 bases at V and 0 bases at J; junction bases unmatched: 3. CDR3 protein: CASSFAQGSTDTQYF. DNA of the CDR3: TGTGCCAGCAGCTTTGCACAGGGGAGCACAGATACGCAGTATTTT.

CDR3 in DNA: TGTGCCAGCAGTCTCCCGGACAGGGCGAGCCAGCCCCAGCATTTT. Its translation is CASSLPDRASQPQHF. The V gene is TRBV2, the J gene TRBJ1-5; 8 bases agree with TRBD1. With 5 bases clipped from V and 7 bases from J, the junction kept 10 bases outside the gene matches. The CDR3 contains 15 residues. Germline V gives CDR1 SNHLY, CDR2 FYNNEI.

This clonotype was picked up a small number of times. The V call is TRBV7-2, the J call TRBJ2-5, with no clear D. Per the germline V gene, CDR1 is SGHTA and CDR2 is FQGNSA. CDR3 length: 15 amino acids. V lost 0 bases to trimming and J lost 0 bases, with 8 bases between them. CDR3 sequence: CASSLAIEYQETQYF. The CDR3 DNA is TGTGCCAGCAGCTTAGCGATAGAGTACCAAGAGACCCAGTACTTC.

This clonotype appeared a few times. The chain combines TRBV27 with TRBJ2-2; 7 nucleotides line up with TRBD2. The CDR3 covers 17 residues. Germline V gene data show CDR1 as MNHEY and CDR2 as SMNVEV (reference sequence). Germline trimming cut 1 base from V and 1 base from J; bases unmatched to any gene: 6. For the CDR3, the DNA is TGTGCCAGCAGTTTATTTTTTGGGGGGGTGAACACCGGGGAGCTGTTTTTT. Protein sequence: CASSLFFGGVNTGELFF.

The V and J genes are TRBV6-1 and TRBJ2-2, with 8 bases that match TRBD1. From germline, CDR1 is MNHNS and CDR2 SASEGT. The length of the CDR3 is 15 residues. J was trimmed by 5 bases and V by 5 bases; bases with no gene match: 7. As DNA, the CDR3 is TGTGCCAGCAGTCCCTGGACAGGGAATACCGGGGAGCTGTTTTTT. Protein sequence: CASSPWTGNTGELFF.

This chain uses TRBV12-3 or TRBV12-4 with TRBJ2-5; the D call may be TRBD1 or TRBD2 (5 bases each). The length of the CDR3 is 15 residues. The V end was cut by 1 base, the J end by 5 bases, with 14 bases between. The CDR3 region is CASSLGFGGTETQYF. The DNA of the CDR3 is TGTGCCAGCAGTTTAGGATTTGGGGGAACCGAGACCCAGTACTTC.

This clonotype showed up many times. The rearrangement links TRBV20-1 to TRBJ2-5, with D uncertain. Germline V CDR1 and CDR2: DFQATT, SNEGSKA (reference sequence). V was pared by 6 bases and J by 4 bases, with 12 bases between. The CDR3 has 12 amino acids. Written as DNA, the CDR3 is TGCAGTGCCGGTTCCCGGGTAGAGACCCAGTACTTC. Encoded protein: CSAGSRVETQYF.

The J gene is TRBJ1-4, the V gene TRBV20-1; D is unresolved. The length of the CDR3 is 16 residues. Germline-derived CDR1 and CDR2 are DFQATT and SNEGSKA (reference sequence). V was pared by 3 bases and J by 0 bases, with 14 bases between. The CDR3: CSASARALATNEKLFF. In DNA, the CDR3 is TGCAGTGCTAGCGCTCGGGCTTTGGCAACTAATGAAAAACTGTTTTTT.

The V gene is TRBV30, the J gene TRBJ1-1; D is unresolved. The CDR3 covers 11 residues. Trimming took 0 bases from V and 8 from J, leaving 7 bases between them. The germline gives CDR1 GTSNPN, CDR2 SVGIG (reference sequence). The chain's CDR3 is CAWSVRREAFF. The CDR3 nucleotides read TGTGCCTGGAGTGTAAGAAGAGAAGCTTTCTTT.

The table lists this clonotype with many counts. This chain joins TRBV30 and TRBJ1-4, with 7 bases matching TRBD1. The CDR3 covers 13 residues. Trimming at V came to 0 bases and at J to 10 bases, leaving 5 bases not matched to a gene. Germline V CDR1 and CDR2: GTSNPN, SVGIG (reference sequence). CDR3 DNA sequence: TGTGCCTGGAGTGTACAGGGGAGCGGAAAACTGTTTTTT. Translated, it gives CAWSVQGSGKLFF.

The chain recombines TRBV7-8 with TRBJ2-3; TRBD2 matches 9 bases. Germline lookup yields CDR1 SGHVS and CDR2 FQNEAQ. V shed 6 bases, J shed 4 bases, and the junction held 11 bases outside the gene matches. This CDR3 region has 16 residues. The CDR3 spells CASRHRGGGLSDTQYF. In nucleotides, the CDR3 is TGTGCCAGCAGACACCGCGGGGGGGGTTTATCAGATACGCAGTATTTT.

The V and J genes are TRBV18 and TRBJ2-1; TRBD1 matches 9 bases. This CDR3 contains 13 residues. V was pared by 8 bases and J by 6 bases, with 5 bases of the junction left unmatched. Per germline, CDR1 KGHSH and CDR2 LQKENI. The CDR3 DNA follows: TGTGCCAGCCGGACAGGGGCAGTCAATGAGCAGTTCTTC. It translates to CASRTGAVNEQFF.

The gene calls are TRBV7-3 and TRBJ2-1; 8 bases line up with TRBD1. Trimming cost V 4 bases and J 4 bases; bases outside gene matches: 21. This CDR3 contains 20 residues. Germline CDR1 is SGHTA and CDR2 is FQGTGA. The CDR3 DNA reads as TGTGCCAGCAGCTCCCCTAGTGGGACAGGAATGCGAACACCGTACAATGAGCAGTTCTTC. The encoded protein is CASSSPSGTGMRTPYNEQFF.

The genes are TRBV7-3 and TRBJ2-3; D perhaps matches TRBD2 (5 bases). Germline V lookup: CDR1 SGHTA, CDR2 FQGTGA. The CDR3 covers 15 residues. V dropped 3 bases and J dropped 5 bases, with 15 bases sitting between them. The CDR3 coding sequence is TGTGCCAGCAGCTTTAGCCTAGCCTCACGAGATACGCAGTATTTT. Amino acid sequence: CASSFSLASRDTQYF.

This clonotype was found a few times. J is TRBJ2-3 and V is TRBV12-3 or TRBV12-4; 7 bases agree with TRBD2. Trimming removed 5 bases from V and 3 bases from J; junction bases left unmatched: 8. The CDR3 contains 15 residues. CDR3 in amino acids: CASSPPAGVTDTQYF. The DNA of the CDR3 is TGTGCCAGCAGTCCCCCTGCGGGGGTTACAGATACGCAGTATTTT.

In its sample, this clonotype was seen a few times. This sequence joins TRBV5-1 and TRBJ2-7; the D gene is possibly TRBD1 (6 bases). Per the germline V gene, CDR1 is SGHRS and CDR2 is YFSETQ. Trimming took off 7 bases at V and 3 bases at J, with 20 bases between the two ends. The CDR3 totals 15 residues. This chain's CDR3 is CASEIGTNPFYEQYF. The CDR3 nucleotides read TGCGCCAGCGAAATCGGGACAAACCCTTTCTACGAGCAGTACTTC.

The chain is built from TRBV5-1 and TRBJ2-4; D might be TRBD1 (5 bases). CDR3 length: 15 amino acids. The germline gives CDR1 SGHRS, CDR2 YFSETQ. V lost 0 bases and J 1 base, leaving 8 bases between the germline ends. CDR3 amino acids: CASSLAQGAKNIQYF. CDR3 coding DNA: TGCGCCAGCAGCTTGGCCCAGGGTGCCAAAAACATTCAGTACTTC.

The chain links TRBV7-2 to TRBJ2-7; tentative D call: TRBD1 (5 bases). V was cut by 1 base and J by 2 bases, with 9 bases left in between. Germline lookup yields CDR1 SGHTA and CDR2 FQGNSA. This CDR3 has 14 residues. The CDR3 is CASSLETEAYEQYV. The CDR3 nucleotides are TGTGCCAGCAGCTTAGAGACAGAGGCCTACGAGCAGTACGTC.

This clonotype has just a few counts. CDR3 region: CSVARTSGNTDTQYF. In DNA, the CDR3 is TGCAGCGTTGCTCGGACTAGCGGAAACACAGATACGCAGTATTTT. The chain joins TRBV29-1 to TRBJ2-3, with 10 bases matching TRBD2. The CDR3 has 15 residues. V lost 4 bases, J lost 2 bases, and 6 bases stayed unmatched. CDR1 and CDR2 from the germline V gene are SQVTM and ANQGSEA.

The chain recombines TRBV3-1 with TRBJ2-2; 10 bases are shared with TRBD1. Germline CDR1 LGHDT, CDR2 YNNKEL (reference sequence). The CDR3 spans 17 residues. Losses at the gene ends were 2 bases for V and 5 bases for J; bases not matched to a gene: 8. The CDR3 coding sequence is TGTGCCAGCAGCCAACGGGACAGGGGAGTATGGACCGGGGAGCTGTTTTTT. Translated, it gives CASSQRDRGVWTGELFF.

This clonotype was recorded many times. The genes are TRBV7-2 and TRBJ1-5; D gene unclear. V lost 4 bases, J lost 4 bases, and 8 bases lay in between. CDR1 is SGHTA, CDR2 FQGNSA, per germline. The CDR3 is made up of 13 amino acids. CDR3 amino acids: CASSSQLNQPQHF. DNA for the CDR3: TGTGCCAGCAGCTCTCAGTTAAATCAGCCCCAGCATTTT.

This clonotype was counted only a few times. The chain has TRBV7-9 and TRBJ2-5; TRBD2 matches at 8 bases. The V segment lost 1 base and the J segment 6 bases; nucleotides outside the gene matches: 1. The CDR3 contains 13 residues. The V gene's germline CDR1 is SEHNR and CDR2 FQNEAQ (reference sequence). CDR3 coding DNA: TGTGCCAGCAGCTTAGGGACTAGCCAGACCCAGTACTTC. Encoded protein: CASSLGTSQTQYF.